A selection of T cell receptor beta chains follows, all from one sample in a study of cytomegalovirus exposure and HLA in healthy donors. Data came from immunoSEQ multiplex PCR; TCRdb stores just in-frame clones and leaves some out. The sample lists about 170,000 clones, 76% seen once, with approximately 0.76% in the top ten. The sequencing sample was made of PBMCs. These TCRs come from a female donor in good health and CMV-seronegative. Both conserved end residues are part of each CDR3. Fields, in order: J gene, D gene, clone size, V gene, CDR3 DNA, CDR3 protein. A D gene is named only where the DNA matches it firmly. Rows give clone size only sometimes, using once, few, many, or a class for an expanded clone.

J gene: TRBJ2-1
D gene: .
clone size: .
V gene: TRBV4-2
CDR3 DNA: TGTGCCAGCAGCCACAGGGAAATCTACAATGAGCAGTTCTTC
CDR3 protein: CASSHREIYNEQFF

J gene: TRBJ1-5
D gene: TRBD1
clone size: .
V gene: TRBV18
CDR3 DNA: TGTGCCAGCTCACGGGTCGGATTGGGACAGGGATTCAATCAGCCCCAGCATTTT
CDR3 protein: CASSRVGLGQGFNQPQHF

J gene: TRBJ2-7
D gene: TRBD2
clone size: .
V gene: TRBV5-1
CDR3 DNA: TGCGCCAGCAGCTTGGGGAGCGGGGGATCCTACGAGCAGTACTTC
CDR3 protein: CASSLGSGGSYEQYF

J gene: TRBJ2-1
D gene: .
clone size: .
V gene: TRBV11-3
CDR3 DNA: TGTGCCAGCAGCTTACTCTCGGATGAGCAGTTCTTC
CDR3 protein: CASSLLSDEQFF

J gene: TRBJ1-5
D gene: .
clone size: .
V gene: TRBV14
CDR3 DNA: TGTGCCAGCAGCCAAGATCGGGGTGGCAATCAGCCCCAGCATTTT
CDR3 protein: CASSQDRGGNQPQHF

J gene: TRBJ1-1
D gene: .
clone size: .
V gene: TRBV19
CDR3 DNA: TGTGCCAGTAGTATAACGGGGTCCGTAACTGAAGCTTTCTTT
CDR3 protein: CASSITGSVTEAFF

J gene: TRBJ2-5
D gene: .
clone size: .
V gene: TRBV5-4
CDR3 DNA: TGTGCCAGCAAACAACATCAACAAGAGACCCAGTACTTC
CDR3 protein: CASKQHQQETQYF

J gene: TRBJ2-1
D gene: TRBD2
clone size: .
V gene: TRBV2
CDR3 DNA: TGTGCCAGCAATCCGGGACTAGCGCTTGTTAATGAGCAGTTCTTC
CDR3 protein: CASNPGLALVNEQFF

J gene: TRBJ2-7
D gene: TRBD2
clone size: .
V gene: TRBV6-4
CDR3 DNA: TGTGCCAGCAGTGGGGAACTAGCGGGAAGCGTTTCGTACTACGAGCAGTACTTC
CDR3 protein: CASSGELAGSVSYYEQYF

J gene: TRBJ2-7
D gene: TRBD1
clone size: few
V gene: TRBV10-1
CDR3 DNA: TGCGCCAGCAGACGAAGCGACAGGGGATCCTACGAGCAGTACTTC
CDR3 protein: CASRRSDRGSYEQYF

J gene: TRBJ2-2
D gene: TRBD1
clone size: .
V gene: TRBV9
CDR3 DNA: TGTGCCAGCAGCCCACGACAGGGGACCGGGGAGCTGTTTTTT
CDR3 protein: CASSPRQGTGELFF

J gene: TRBJ1-2
D gene: .
clone size: .
V gene: TRBV28
CDR3 DNA: TGTGCCAGCAGTAGGTCAGCGGTAGGCTACACCTTC
CDR3 protein: CASSRSAVGYTF

J gene: TRBJ1-2
D gene: .
clone size: .
V gene: TRBV9
CDR3 DNA: TGTGCCAGCAGCGTAGAAGGGCGGGTCCGCTACACCTTC
CDR3 protein: CASSVEGRVRYTF

J gene: TRBJ1-2
D gene: TRBD1
clone size: .
V gene: TRBV30
CDR3 DNA: TGTGCCTGGAGTGTAGTCCAGATACAGGGGGACTATGGCTACACCTTC
CDR3 protein: CAWSVVQIQGDYGYTF

J gene: TRBJ2-3
D gene: TRBD2
clone size: .
V gene: TRBV7-8
CDR3 DNA: TGTGCCAGCAGCCCGACTAGCGGGTACACAGATACGCAGTATTTT
CDR3 protein: CASSPTSGYTDTQYF

J gene: TRBJ2-7
D gene: .
clone size: .
V gene: TRBV5-6
CDR3 DNA: TGTGCCAGCAGCTTGACAGGGTTCTCCTACGAGCAGTACTTC
CDR3 protein: CASSLTGFSYEQYF

J gene: TRBJ1-1
D gene: TRBD1
clone size: few
V gene: TRBV5-1
CDR3 DNA: TGCGCCAGCAGCTCCGGGACAGGGGGCACTGAAGCTTTCTTT
CDR3 protein: CASSSGTGGTEAFF

J gene: TRBJ2-7
D gene: .
clone size: .
V gene: TRBV28
CDR3 DNA: TGTGCCAGCAGTTTCTCCAGGGCACCTAACTCCTACGAGCAGTACTTC
CDR3 protein: CASSFSRAPNSYEQYF

J gene: TRBJ2-3
D gene: .
clone size: .
V gene: TRBV13
CDR3 DNA: TGTGCCAGCAGCAGCGCCGGATCAGATACGCAGTATTTT
CDR3 protein: CASSSAGSDTQYF

J gene: TRBJ1-2
D gene: .
clone size: .
V gene: TRBV7-8
CDR3 DNA: TGTGCCAGCAGCAAACAAGAAGGCTACACCTTC
CDR3 protein: CASSKQEGYTF

J gene: TRBJ2-7
D gene: TRBD2
clone size: .
V gene: TRBV28
CDR3 DNA: TGTGCCAGCAGTGGATCCGGGACTAGCGGGCACGAGCAGTACTTC
CDR3 protein: CASSGSGTSGHEQYF

J gene: TRBJ2-3
D gene: .
clone size: .
V gene: TRBV7-2
CDR3 DNA: TGTGCCAGCACCTTCAGGGGATCTAGCACAGATACGCAGTATTTT
CDR3 protein: CASTFRGSSTDTQYF

J gene: TRBJ2-1
D gene: .
clone size: .
V gene: TRBV6-5
CDR3 DNA: TGTGCCAGCAGGCTTGGACTCTCACAGTTCTTC
CDR3 protein: CASRLGLSQFF

J gene: TRBJ2-4
D gene: TRBD1
clone size: .
V gene: TRBV19
CDR3 DNA: TGTGCCAGTGGTACCCCAGGGGGTAACATTCAGTACTTC
CDR3 protein: CASGTPGGNIQYF

J gene: TRBJ1-1
D gene: TRBD1
clone size: few
V gene: TRBV10-3
CDR3 DNA: TGTGCCATCAGGGGGACAGGGAAGATTCGCACTGAAGCTTTCTTT
CDR3 protein: CAIRGTGKIRTEAFF

J gene: TRBJ2-1
D gene: .
clone size: .
V gene: TRBV4-1
CDR3 DNA: TGCGCCAGCAGAAAACCCCGGAGGAGCTACACCTGCCCTTACAATGAGCAGTTCTTC
CDR3 protein: CASRKPRRSYTCPYNEQFF

J gene: TRBJ2-2
D gene: TRBD2
clone size: .
V gene: TRBV7-3
CDR3 DNA: TGTGCCAGCAGCTCATCGGGGACTAGCGGGAGGTGGGCCGGGGAGCTGTTTTTT
CDR3 protein: CASSSSGTSGRWAGELFF

J gene: TRBJ2-2
D gene: TRBD2
clone size: once
V gene: TRBV7-3
CDR3 DNA: TGTGCCAGCAGTCTAGCGGGGGGGCTGAACACCGGGGAGCTGTTTTTT
CDR3 protein: CASSLAGGLNTGELFF

J gene: TRBJ2-2
D gene: TRBD2
clone size: .
V gene: TRBV6-5
CDR3 DNA: TGTGCCAGCAGGAAAGCGGGAGGGCGCACCGGGGAGCTGTTTTTT
CDR3 protein: CASRKAGGRTGELFF

J gene: TRBJ2-4
D gene: .
clone size: .
V gene: TRBV6-5
CDR3 DNA: TGTGCCAGCAGGTTTACAGTTTTGGGCAGTCAGTACTTC
CDR3 protein: CASRFTVLGSQYF